The TCR beta chain described here comes from a study of T cell repertoires in aging, cancer and after chemotherapy. A mixed TRB-A/B primer pool amplified rearranged TRB by multiplex touch-down PCR. TCRdb processed the multiplex PCR reads anew with MiXCR; each CDR3 protein has one entry. The sample includes about 2,500 distinct CDR3 sequences, under 25% of them seen just once. Broader study findings: Across the chemotherapy interval, each cancer cohort showed higher median generation probability, suggesting thymic rebound. These repertoire data do not allow conclusions about immunological memory after chemotherapy.

The germline V gene has CDR1 KGHSH and CDR2 LQKENI. CDR3 length: 15 residues. The V gene end was trimmed by 6 bases and the J gene end by 7 bases; junction bases not matched to a gene: 13. On this clonotype: Its antigen is unknown.

TCR beta rearrangements were amplified from peripheral blood genomic DNA. The source of this sequence is a human donor with a solid tumor. The sample consisted of blood. The rearrangement links TRBV18 to TRBJ1-2; 8 bases map to TRBD1. The CDR3 sequence is CASSLSGTGGGGYTF. CDR3 DNA: TGTGCCAGCTCTTTATCCGGGACAGGTGGAGGTGGCTACACCTTC.